Listed below are T cell receptor beta chains from one sample, sequenced in a study of CD8+ T cells in alopecia areata. Repertoires were generated with immunoSEQ multiplex PCR, while TCRdb's copy carries only in-frame clones and drops some. The table records 150,000 to 250,000 clones, 50% to 60% of them present only once. The source material was CD4+ T cells sorted from blood, sampled at week 4, from a patient treated with tofacitinib. Receptor source: a human donor with alopecia areata. Both conserved end residues are part of each CDR3. The D gene is left open where the match is weak.

J,V,D,CDR3
TRBJ2-5,TRBV30,TRBD1,CAWSRQGGETQYF
TRBJ2-3,TRBV7-9,NA,CASSSTGEGDTQYF
TRBJ2-3,TRBV2,NA,CASSAAGTYTDTQYF
TRBJ1-6,TRBV13,NA,CASSLGARNSPLHF
TRBJ1-6,TRBV28,TRBD1,CASRTGGTDSPLHF
TRBJ1-2,TRBV7-9,NA,CASSLGGYGGYTF
TRBJ1-2,TRBV20-1,NA,CSARDWPAVLF
TRBJ2-1,TRBV27,TRBD2,CASSPRLAALVDNEQFF
TRBJ2-7,TRBV2,NA,CASSGIQWISYEQYF
TRBJ2-1,TRBV29-1,NA,CSVEGRGSRGYNEQFF
TRBJ2-5,TRBV5-4,NA,CASSLVGHLYQETQYF
TRBJ1-1,TRBV5-1,NA,CASSLDRHSNTEAFF
TRBJ2-1,TRBV28,TRBD1,CASSRDRGNEQFF
TRBJ1-6,TRBV5-4,NA,CASSPQVSRNSPLHF
TRBJ2-7,TRBV6-5,TRBD2,CASSSSRTSVYF
TRBJ2-5,TRBV5-1,NA,CASSLGGSTFQETQYF
TRBJ2-5,TRBV18,NA,CASSPRVAVETQYF
TRBJ2-3,TRBV29-1,NA,CSVATGTQYF
TRBJ1-5,TRBV5-4,TRBD1,CASSLPIETGELSSNQPQHF
TRBJ2-1,TRBV27,NA,CASSFWGLSDNEQFF
TRBJ2-7,TRBV15,NA,CATSRHAQGSYEQYF